Listed below are T cell receptor beta chains from one sample, sequenced in a study of blood T cell repertoires in COVID-19. Profiling relied on immunoSEQ multiplex PCR, and the TCRdb table lists in-frame clones only, not all of them. Here the sample spans 220,000 or so clones, roughly 89% being singletons. Sequencing was done on a sample of PBMCs or T cells enriched from blood (not recorded which). The receptors here all came from a woman between 40 and 50 years old who had recovered from COVID-19. The CDR3 runs from the conserved cysteine through the conserved F or W. A D gene is named only where the DNA matches it firmly. Only some rows state a clone size, as once, few, many or a class for expanded clones.

d_call: -
j_call: TRBJ2-7
v_call: TRBV2
clone_size: -
cdr3_aa: CASSVSYGVYEQYF
cdr3_nt: TGTGCCAGCAGTGTCTCCTACGGTGTCTACGAGCAGTACTTC

d_call: -
j_call: TRBJ1-2
v_call: TRBV5-5
clone_size: -
cdr3_aa: CASSSQGSLNYGYTF
cdr3_nt: TGTGCCAGCAGCTCTCAGGGGTCCCTTAACTATGGCTACACCTTC

d_call: TRBD1
j_call: TRBJ1-5
v_call: TRBV15
clone_size: once
cdr3_aa: CATSRGTGLNQPQHF
cdr3_nt: TGTGCCACCAGCCGAGGGACAGGATTAAATCAGCCCCAGCATTTT

d_call: -
j_call: TRBJ2-5
v_call: TRBV11-2
clone_size: -
cdr3_aa: CASSLGERGREETQYF
cdr3_nt: TGTGCCAGCAGCTTAGGAGAAAGGGGGAGAGAAGAGACCCAGTACTTC

d_call: -
j_call: TRBJ1-4
v_call: TRBV19
clone_size: -
cdr3_aa: CASSANMELFF
cdr3_nt: TGTGCCAGTAGCGCCAACATGGAACTGTTTTTT

d_call: TRBD1
j_call: TRBJ1-2
v_call: TRBV5-4
clone_size: -
cdr3_aa: CASSLTRQGLTSGYTF
cdr3_nt: TGTGCCAGCAGCTTGACCCGACAGGGTTTGACGAGCGGCTACACCTTC

d_call: -
j_call: TRBJ1-2
v_call: TRBV12-3/TRBV12-4
clone_size: once
cdr3_aa: CASRRQNYGYTF
cdr3_nt: TGTGCCAGCAGACGACAGAACTATGGCTACACCTTC

d_call: -
j_call: TRBJ2-3
v_call: TRBV19
clone_size: -
cdr3_aa: CASSADGRGSGDTQYF
cdr3_nt: TGTGCCAGTAGTGCCGACGGGCGGGGAAGCGGGGATACGCAGTATTTT

d_call: TRBD2
j_call: TRBJ2-3
v_call: TRBV20-1
clone_size: -
cdr3_aa: CSASILAGGPFSTDTQYF
cdr3_nt: TGCAGTGCTAGTATCCTAGCGGGAGGGCCGTTTAGCACAGATACGCAGTATTTT

d_call: TRBD1
j_call: TRBJ1-5
v_call: TRBV7-2
clone_size: -
cdr3_aa: CASSWGQGLDQPQHF
cdr3_nt: TGTGCCAGCAGCTGGGGACAGGGTCTTGATCAGCCCCAGCATTTT

d_call: TRBD2
j_call: TRBJ2-1
v_call: TRBV5-1
clone_size: -
cdr3_aa: CASSFSGRDRNEQFF
cdr3_nt: TGCGCCAGCAGCTTTAGCGGGAGGGATCGAAATGAGCAGTTCTTC

d_call: -
j_call: TRBJ1-1
v_call: TRBV5-1
clone_size: -
cdr3_aa: CASSLNRRWGGHSEAFF
cdr3_nt: TGCGCCAGCAGCTTGAACCGCCGCTGGGGTGGACACTCTGAAGCTTTCTTT

d_call: -
j_call: TRBJ1-1
v_call: TRBV21-1
clone_size: once
cdr3_aa: CASSKDRGYVMNTEAFF
cdr3_nt: TGTGCCAGCAGCAAGGACAGGGGGTATGTCATGAACACTGAAGCTTTCTTT

d_call: TRBD1
j_call: TRBJ1-4
v_call: TRBV14
clone_size: -
cdr3_aa: CASSPRQGNEKLFF
cdr3_nt: TGTGCCAGCAGCCCCCGACAGGGGAATGAAAAACTGTTTTTT

d_call: TRBD1
j_call: TRBJ1-3
v_call: TRBV19
clone_size: -
cdr3_aa: CASSMRTGPSFSGNTIYF
cdr3_nt: TGTGCCAGTAGTATGCGGACAGGGCCTTCATTCTCTGGAAACACCATATATTTT

d_call: -
j_call: TRBJ2-1
v_call: TRBV5-1
clone_size: -
cdr3_aa: CASAQGSSNEQFF
cdr3_nt: TGCGCCAGCGCCCAGGGGTCCAGCAATGAGCAGTTCTTC

d_call: -
j_call: TRBJ2-1
v_call: TRBV7-8
clone_size: -
cdr3_aa: CASSSPDEQFF
cdr3_nt: TGTGCCAGCAGCTCCCCAGATGAGCAGTTCTTC

d_call: -
j_call: TRBJ2-2
v_call: TRBV5-5
clone_size: -
cdr3_aa: CASSLTGAGELFF
cdr3_nt: TGTGCCAGCAGCTTGACAGGCGCCGGGGAGCTGTTTTTT

d_call: -
j_call: TRBJ2-1
v_call: TRBV9
clone_size: -
cdr3_aa: CASSVALGQPYNEQFF
cdr3_nt: TGTGCCAGCAGCGTAGCCCTGGGGCAGCCCTACAATGAGCAGTTCTTC

d_call: -
j_call: TRBJ1-1
v_call: TRBV6-5
clone_size: -
cdr3_aa: CASLPRQATEAFF
cdr3_nt: TGTGCCAGCCTACCACGGCAGGCCACTGAAGCTTTCTTT

d_call: TRBD2
j_call: TRBJ2-1
v_call: TRBV28
clone_size: -
cdr3_aa: CASSLRYRGTSRLDTHSYNEQFF
cdr3_nt: TGTGCCAGCAGTTTACGCTATAGAGGGACTAGCCGTCTAGACACTCACTCCTACAATGAGCAGTTCTTC

d_call: -
j_call: TRBJ1-1
v_call: TRBV6-5
clone_size: -
cdr3_aa: CASSYSRTLNTEAFF
cdr3_nt: TGTGCCAGCAGTTACTCGAGGACACTGAACACTGAAGCTTTCTTT

d_call: TRBD1
j_call: TRBJ2-2
v_call: TRBV7-9
clone_size: -
cdr3_aa: CASSLSWTGTDTGELFF
cdr3_nt: TGTGCCAGCAGCTTATCCTGGACAGGCACGGACACCGGGGAGCTGTTTTTT

d_call: -
j_call: TRBJ1-1
v_call: TRBV27
clone_size: -
cdr3_aa: CASSRGTPLTDTEAFF
cdr3_nt: TGTGCCAGCAGTAGGGGCACACCCCTAACGGACACTGAAGCTTTCTTT

d_call: -
j_call: TRBJ1-4
v_call: TRBV7-2
clone_size: -
cdr3_aa: CASSPGGRGGSNEKLFF
cdr3_nt: TGTGCCAGCAGCCCGGGGGGGAGGGGCGGATCTAATGAAAAACTGTTTTTT

d_call: TRBD1
j_call: TRBJ1-5
v_call: TRBV28
clone_size: -
cdr3_aa: CASSPTGSSGPQHF
cdr3_nt: TGTGCCAGCAGCCCGACAGGGAGCAGTGGGCCCCAGCATTTT

d_call: -
j_call: TRBJ1-4
v_call: TRBV4-3
clone_size: -
cdr3_aa: CASSQERRRATNEKLFF
cdr3_nt: TGCGCCAGCAGCCAAGAAAGGAGGAGGGCAACTAATGAAAAACTGTTTTTT

d_call: -
j_call: TRBJ2-4
v_call: TRBV19
clone_size: -
cdr3_aa: CASSPRLGLDRAKNIQYF
cdr3_nt: TGTGCCAGTAGTCCCCGACTAGGTCTCGACCGAGCCAAAAACATTCAGTACTTC

d_call: -
j_call: TRBJ1-2
v_call: TRBV30
clone_size: -
cdr3_aa: CAWSQARGGGGYTF
cdr3_nt: TGTGCCTGGAGCCAAGCCCGCGGGGGCGGAGGCTACACCTTC

d_call: -
j_call: TRBJ2-2
v_call: TRBV5-6
clone_size: -
cdr3_aa: CASTQDITGELFF
cdr3_nt: TGTGCCAGCACCCAGGACATCACCGGGGAGCTGTTTTTT

d_call: -
j_call: TRBJ1-1
v_call: TRBV24-1
clone_size: -
cdr3_aa: CATSDRGGGTEAFF
cdr3_nt: TGTGCCACCAGTGATAGGGGAGGGGGCACTGAAGCTTTCTTT

d_call: TRBD1
j_call: TRBJ1-5
v_call: TRBV27
clone_size: -
cdr3_aa: CASRTGNQPQHF
cdr3_nt: TGTGCCAGCAGGACAGGGAATCAGCCCCAGCATTTT

d_call: TRBD1
j_call: TRBJ2-7
v_call: TRBV7-3
clone_size: few
cdr3_aa: CASSATGTDSYEQYF
cdr3_nt: TGTGCCAGCAGCGCTACCGGGACAGACTCCTACGAGCAGTACTTC

d_call: TRBD2
j_call: TRBJ2-5
v_call: TRBV11-3
clone_size: once
cdr3_aa: CASSFLGGGRETQYF
cdr3_nt: TGTGCCAGCAGCTTCCTGGGGGGGGGTCGGGAGACCCAGTACTTC

d_call: -
j_call: TRBJ1-2
v_call: TRBV24-1
clone_size: -
cdr3_aa: CATSDSGTLLNGYTF
cdr3_nt: TGTGCCACCAGTGATTCCGGTACCCTTCTCAATGGCTACACCTTC